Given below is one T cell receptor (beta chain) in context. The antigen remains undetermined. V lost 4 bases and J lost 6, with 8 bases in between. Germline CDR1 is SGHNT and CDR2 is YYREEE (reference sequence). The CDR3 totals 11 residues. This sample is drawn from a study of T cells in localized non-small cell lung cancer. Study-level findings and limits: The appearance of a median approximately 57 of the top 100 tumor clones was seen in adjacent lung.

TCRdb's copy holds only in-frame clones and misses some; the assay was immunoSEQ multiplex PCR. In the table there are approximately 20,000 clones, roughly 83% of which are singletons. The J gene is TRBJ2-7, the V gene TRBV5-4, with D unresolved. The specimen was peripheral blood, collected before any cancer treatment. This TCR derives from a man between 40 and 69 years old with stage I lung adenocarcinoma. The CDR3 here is CASSIGSEQYF. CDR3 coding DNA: TGTGCCAGCAGCATAGGGTCCGAGCAGTACTTC.